This entry lists 8 T cell receptor beta chains sequenced from one sample in a study of human T cells and chemical hapten exposure (dated by TCRdb to the early 2020s). This sample's time point label indicates: pre-sensitization, week 0. Read against the paper, the sample's treatment or condition label means: therapeutic diphenylcyclopropenone sensitization with weekly scalp DPC. Library generation was performed with RACE. Sequencing was carried out with a NextSeq 500. TCRdb reworked the public reads: Q25 trimming with fastp, MiXCR clone assembly, productive beta chains retained. Duplicate CDR3 protein sequences are folded into a single record with the most common DNA and genes. Present in this sample are over 300,000 distinct CDR3 sequences, about 5.1% of which were seen just once. 2.6% of the sample is in the top ten clones. Sequencing was performed on whole blood, taken in connection with sensitization to the hapten diphenylcyclopropenone (DPC). These receptors all come from a woman between 50 and 59 years old with alopecia areata. Some clones in this sample may be carry-over from other donors' samples.

The sample holds many counts of this clonotype. The V and J genes are TRBV9 and TRBJ1-5, with no clear D. Trimming took off 2 bases at V and 0 bases at J, with 3 bases between the two ends. Germline V gene sequence: CDR1 SGDLS, CDR2 YYNGEE. The CDR3 is made up of 13 amino acids. CDR3 nucleotide sequence: TGTGCCAGCAGCGTCAATAGCAATCAGCCCCAGCATTTT. It yields the protein CASSVNSNQPQHF.

This clonotype was seen a handful of times. A read error is likely, as this CDR3 ends without the conserved phenylalanine or tryptophan. No DNA is shown, since the ends of the CDR3 on it are uncertain; the CDR3 is the one TCRdb lists. The chain recombines TRBV12-3 or TRBV12-4 with TRBJ1-2. The CDR3 has 12 amino acids, counting both end residues. CDR3 in amino acids: CASSFGRQLPII.

J is TRBJ2-3 and V is TRBV6-6; no definite D call. V dropped 6 bases and J dropped 7 bases, with 14 bases sitting between them. The CDR3 extends over 13 amino acids. CDR1 is MNHNY, CDR2 SVGAGI, per germline (reference sequence). CDR3 sequence: CASRSVPSYTQYF. CDR3 DNA sequence: TGTGCCAGCAGATCTGTCCCTAGTTATACGCAGTATTTT.

In this sample, this clonotype turned up many times. The chain employs TRBV4-3 and TRBJ2-2; D is ambiguous. V was cut by 0 bases and J by 6 bases, with 8 bases left in between. The CDR3 totals 14 residues. Germline V gene data show CDR1 as LGHNA and CDR2 as YSLEER. The CDR3 DNA sequence: TGCGCCAGCAGCCAAGATACTTGGCCCGGGGAGCTGTTTTTT. Its protein is CASSQDTWPGELFF.

The chain has TRBV12-3 or TRBV12-4 and TRBJ1-2; 12 bases map to TRBD1. CDR3 length: 15 amino acids. V shed 6 bases, J shed 8 bases, and the junction held 10 bases outside the gene matches. The CDR3 is CASSPGTGGVLGYTF. The CDR3 nucleotides are TGTGCCAGCAGCCCTGGGACAGGGGGCGTCCTAGGCTACACCTTC.

At least ten counts were recorded for this clonotype. The chain recombines TRBV7-2 with TRBJ2-1, with D hard to call. V lost 2 bases and J lost 8, with 13 bases in between. The CDR3 totals 14 residues. Germline values: CDR1 SGHTA, CDR2 FQGNSA. CDR3 bases: TGTGCCAGCAGCTTAAGGTACCCGTCGGATGAGCAGTTCTTC. Residues: CASSLRYPSDEQFF.

This clonotype turned up a few times. The V gene is TRBV20-1, the J gene TRBJ2-1; no definite D call. This CDR3 has 12 amino acids. Per germline, CDR1 DFQATT and CDR2 SNEGSKA (reference sequence). Trimming stripped 0 bases from V and 9 bases from J, with 9 bases between. CDR3: CSARDWITEQFF. Written as DNA, the CDR3 is TGCAGTGCTAGAGATTGGATTACTGAGCAGTTCTTC.

This sequence joins TRBV29-1 and TRBJ1-1, with 8 bases that match TRBD1. The CDR3 has 13 amino acids. Germline lookup yields CDR1 SQVTM and CDR2 ANQGSEA. Unmatched junction bases numbered 4, after V lost 6 bases and J lost 1 base. The CDR3 here is CSVEGQENTEAFF. In DNA form, the CDR3 reads TGCAGCGTGGAGGGACAGGAGAACACTGAAGCTTTCTTT.